A selection of T cell receptor beta chains follows, all from one sample in a study of neurological immune-mediated disorders. TCRdb reanalysed the 5' RACE reads using MiXCR and keeps one entry per CDR3 protein. The sample carries tens of thousands of distinct CDR3 sequences, around 25% recorded once. What was sequenced was PBMCs. The receptors originated from a woman aged 70-85 years in good health. Both conserved end residues are part of each CDR3. A D gene is named only where the DNA matches it firmly. Size tells how often a clone was seen (once, few, many) or the class of an expanded clone, and some rows leave it out.

size	D	V	J	DNA	CDR3
many	-	TRBV7-2	TRBJ2-7	TGTGCCAGCAGCTTACTGGGAACCTACGAGCAGTACTTC	CASSLLGTYEQYF
-	TRBD2	TRBV4-2	TRBJ2-7	TGTGCCAGCAGCCAAGATCGCGCTAGCGGGATGACTTACTTC	CASSQDRASGMTYF
few	TRBD1	TRBV10-3	TRBJ2-2	TGTGCCATCAGTGGGACAGGTCCTAACACCGGGGAGCTGTTTTTT	CAISGTGPNTGELFF
few	-	TRBV18	TRBJ1-6	TGTGCCAGCTCACGTGACCAACTGAGCTCCTATAATTCACCCCTCCACTTT	CASSRDQLSSYNSPLHF
few	-	TRBV20-1	TRBJ2-1	TGCAGTGCTAGGTCCCCGGACTATTTGAATGAGCAGTTCTTC	CSARSPDYLNEQFF
-	-	TRBV12-3/TRBV12-4	TRBJ1-1	TGTGCCAGCAGTTTACCCAGCCCGGGCGGGGCTTTCTTT	CASSLPSPGGAFF
-	TRBD2	TRBV7-9	TRBJ2-3	TGTGCCAGCAGCCGGGGGGGAGATACGCAGTATTTT	CASSRGGDTQYF
many	TRBD2	TRBV7-9	TRBJ2-1	TGTGCCAGCACCCCAGCCCAGCGGGGTATCAATGAGCAGTTCTTC	CASTPAQRGINEQFF
many	-	TRBV20-1	TRBJ1-4	TGCAGTGCTAGAGCCCCGTCCGGGCAAAGGGTGTTTTTT	CSARAPSGQRVFF
-	-	TRBV5-1	TRBJ2-6	TGCGCCAGCAGCGGCCGGGCCCCATCTGGGGCCAACGTCCTGACTTTC	CASSGRAPSGANVLTF
many	TRBD2	TRBV4-3	TRBJ2-1	TGCGCCAGCAGCCAAGATATCGGCGGGAGTAGCTACAATGAGCAGTTCTTC	CASSQDIGGSSYNEQFF
many	TRBD2	TRBV9	TRBJ2-5	TGTGCCAGCACACTAGGCGGGGGAGGCCAAGAGACCCAGTACTTC	CASTLGGGGQETQYF
many	-	TRBV5-1	TRBJ2-3	TGCGCCAGCAGCTTTTACTACGCCACAGATACGCAGTATTTT	CASSFYYATDTQYF
-	TRBD1	TRBV20-1	TRBJ1-1	TGCAGTGCACCGGGACAGGGCGCCACTGAAGCTTTCTTT	CSAPGQGATEAFF
many	-	TRBV10-3	TRBJ2-3	TGTGCCATCAGTGAGAACATCGGGGGCGCGGGAGATACGCAGTATTTT	CAISENIGGAGDTQYF
many	-	TRBV5-1	TRBJ1-4	TGCGCCAGCAGCTTTTCGAGTGGTGAAAAACTGTTTTTT	CASSFSSGEKLFF
-	TRBD1	TRBV5-5	TRBJ1-5	TGTGCCAGCAGTCCGGACAGGCGCAATCAGCCCCAGCATTTT	CASSPDRRNQPQHF
many	TRBD2	TRBV29-1	TRBJ2-1	TGCAGCACTCTGACTAGCGGGAGGCGGGCGGAGCAGTTCTTC	CSTLTSGRRAEQFF
many	TRBD1	TRBV20-1	TRBJ2-7	TGCAGTGCTACCTGGGACAGGGGAGCCTACGAGCAGTACTTC	CSATWDRGAYEQYF
many	TRBD1	TRBV20-1	TRBJ2-3	TGCAGTGCTAGAGATTTCAGCGGGCAGGGGGCGAAAGATACGCAGTATTTT	CSARDFSGQGAKDTQYF
-	-	TRBV5-6	TRBJ2-1	TGTGCCAGCAGCTTGGGCGGGACGGTCAATGAGCAGTTCTTC	CASSLGGTVNEQFF
many	-	TRBV5-1	TRBJ2-5	TGCGCCAGCAGCTTGACACAGCCCCAAGAGACCCAGTACTTC	CASSLTQPQETQYF
-	-	TRBV27	TRBJ1-4	TGTGCCAGCAGTGGCCTGACAGGCCGAAATGAAAAACTGTTTTTT	CASSGLTGRNEKLFF
many	-	TRBV12-3/TRBV12-4	TRBJ1-6	TGTGCCAGCAGTTTCGATAATTCACCCCTCCACTTT	CASSFDNSPLHF
-	-	TRBV12-3/TRBV12-4	TRBJ1-6	TGTGCCAGCATTTACGGCCAGCCCAATTCACCCCTCCACTTT	CASIYGQPNSPLHF
many	TRBD1	TRBV7-2	TRBJ2-7	TGTGCCAGCAGCTCCCGACAGGGTTCCTACGAGCAGTACTTC	CASSSRQGSYEQYF
many	-	TRBV4-2	TRBJ2-1	TGTGCCAGCAGCCAAGGGGATGTGTCGAGGTTCTTC	CASSQGDVSRFF
many	-	TRBV7-2	TRBJ2-1	TGTGCCAGCAGCTTAGGGGGAGGGGGGGGGAGGATCTACAATGAGCAGTTCTTC	CASSLGGGGGRIYNEQFF
many	TRBD1	TRBV11-2	TRBJ2-7	TGTGCCAGCAGCCGGGACAGGGTAGGCGAGCAGTACTTC	CASSRDRVGEQYF
many	-	TRBV20-1	TRBJ1-3	TGCAGTGCTCGGCCGATAATAAACTCTGGAAACACCATATATTTT	CSARPIINSGNTIYF
few	TRBD1	TRBV7-2	TRBJ2-1	TGTGCCAGCAGCTTAGACAGGGGTTTTGGCAATGAGCAGTTCTTC	CASSLDRGFGNEQFF
many	TRBD1	TRBV6-4	TRBJ2-2	TGTGCCAGCAGTGAAGTTGGGCGACAGGGGAACACCGGGGAGCTGTTTTTT	CASSEVGRQGNTGELFF
many	TRBD1	TRBV20-1	TRBJ2-1	TGCAGTGCCCGGACAGGGGACCACAATGAGCAGTTCTTC	CSARTGDHNEQFF